This T cell receptor beta chain was identified in a study of blood T cell repertoires in COVID-19. Sequencing used immunoSEQ multiplex PCR; TCRdb keeps in-frame clones, though not all of them. The table shows 62,000 or so clones, with roughly 75% occurring only once. The source is a man aged 60-69 years with COVID-19, enrolled during active disease. The specimen sequenced was peripheral blood.

The CDR3 DNA follows: TGTGCCAGCAGATCCGAGAGTAGCGGGAACCAAGAGACCCAGTACTTC. Translating gives CASRSESSGNQETQYF. The chain carries TRBV3-1 (or the pseudogene TRBV3-2) and TRBJ2-5; 8 bases match TRBD2. This CDR3 has 16 residues. V lost 6 bases, J lost 0 bases, and 9 bases stayed unmatched. CDR1 LGHDT and CDR2 YNNKEL come from the germline V gene (reference sequence).